This T cell receptor (beta chain) was sequenced in a study of cytomegalovirus exposure and HLA in healthy donors. Study at large: In a previous analysis, about 100 million unique TCR beta sequences were found from 150 million to 200 million T cells. Notes on the study in general: In an earlier analysis, most TCR beta V segments were productive about 87% or about 30% of the time. Cytomegalovirus status, reportedly, was diagnosed with high specificity and sensitivity by the classifier. Later analysis identified a missense DCLRE1C variant that was linked to TCR beta V- and J-gene trimming.

Primers: 60 Vbeta forward and 13 Jbeta reverse. Sequencing used immunoSEQ multiplex PCR; TCRdb keeps in-frame clones, though not all of them. The profile covers about 140,000 clones, with approximately 82% appearing a single time and approximately 1.5% taken by the ten largest. This clone appeared once. What it recognizes is unknown. Germline values: CDR1 SGDLS, CDR2 YYNGEE. The CDR3 runs 12 residues. V lost 4 bases to trimming and J lost 4 bases, with 6 bases between them. This chain joins TRBV9 and TRBJ1-3; D is unresolved. The TCR comes from a young man in good health and CMV-seropositive. The material sequenced was PBMCs. This CDR3 reads CASSSGGNTIYF. The CDR3 bases are TGTGCCAGCAGCTCGGGGGGAAACACCATATATTTT.